What follows are 30 T cell receptor beta chains derived from one specimen sequenced in a study of T cell repertoires in cytomegalovirus infection. MiXCR, run by TCRdb on the reads, gives a single entry per CDR3 protein. The table lists fewer than 80,000 distinct CDR3 sequences, roughly 3.6% of them singletons, with around 4.4% in the top ten. The source material was PBMCs. These receptors were collected from a human donor in good health (CMV status not recorded). Some clones in this sample may be carry-over from other donors' samples.

Ten or more counts support this clonotype. The chain joins TRBV5-4 to TRBJ1-1, with TRBD1 identical over 7 bases. The CDR3 loop spans 15 amino acids. J was trimmed by 3 bases and V by 0 bases; bases with no gene match: 5. Germline-derived CDR1 and CDR2 are SGHNT and YYREEE (reference sequence). DNA of the CDR3: TGTGCCAGCAGCTTGGCCCGGGACAGCCACACTGAAGCTTTCTTT. This gives the protein CASSLARDSHTEAFF.

In its sample, this clonotype was seen many times. The chain recombines TRBV6-6 with TRBJ1-3; D uncertain. This CDR3 spans 14 amino acids. The V end was cut by 0 bases, the J end by 2 bases, with 5 bases between. Germline V CDR1 and CDR2: MNHNY, SVGAGI (reference sequence). CDR3 protein: CASSYSEAGNTIYF. The CDR3 DNA follows: TGTGCCAGCAGTTACTCTGAGGCTGGAAACACCATATATTTT.

This clonotype was counted at least ten times. This sequence joins TRBV6-2 or TRBV6-3 and TRBJ2-7, with D hard to call. The germline V and J ends were trimmed by 2 bases and 0 bases, with 8 bases remaining between them. Germline V gives CDR1 MNHEY, CDR2 SVGEGT. CDR3 length: 14 residues. CDR3 DNA: TGTGCCAGCAGTTACGATTTCATCTCCTACGAGCAGTACTTC. Its translation is CASSYDFISYEQYF.

This clonotype showed up many times. The chain employs TRBV29-1 and TRBJ1-1; D is unclear. This CDR3 is built from 12 residues. Trimming removed 4 bases at V and 4 bases at J, with 10 bases between. CDR1 and CDR2 (germline): SQVTM, ANQGSEA. CDR3 DNA sequence: TGCAGCGTTGTAGGTGGTGGCACTGAAGCTTTCTTT. Residues: CSVVGGGTEAFF.

This clonotype was counted at least ten times. V usage is TRBV6-1 and J usage is TRBJ2-6; possibly TRBD1 for D (5 bases). V was shortened by 6 bases and J by 2 bases, with 20 bases between the two germline ends. The germline CDR1 and CDR2 sequences are MNHNS and SASEGT. The CDR3 runs 18 residues. CDR3 residues: CASRPLLQGNPGANVLTF. DNA of the CDR3: TGTGCCAGCAGACCTCTTCTCCAGGGTAACCCTGGGGCCAACGTCCTGACTTTC.

This clonotype was picked up many times. The rearrangement links TRBV12-3 or TRBV12-4 to TRBJ1-4; 7 nucleotides align to TRBD1. The CDR3 sequence is 14 residues long. Losses at the gene ends were 6 bases for V and 5 bases for J; bases not matched to a gene: 6. The DNA of the CDR3 is TGTGCCAGCAGCATCCGGGACAGCAATGAAAAACTGTTTTTT. This translates into CASSIRDSNEKLFF.

The sample holds many counts of this clonotype. V gene TRBV12-3 or TRBV12-4 combines with J gene TRBJ1-1; TRBD1 aligns across 9 bases. V shed 6 bases and J 0 bases; nucleotides not matched to a gene: 5. This CDR3 is 15 amino acids long. CDR3 bases: TGTGCCAGCAGACCCGGACAGGGGTTGAACACTGAAGCTTTCTTT. Protein: CASRPGQGLNTEAFF.

This clonotype was detected many times. The genes are TRBV7-8 and TRBJ2-3; TRBD1 might be the D (6 bases). This CDR3 has 17 amino acids. Germline values: CDR1 SGHVS, CDR2 FQNEAQ. V lost 4 bases and J 6 bases, leaving 23 bases between the germline ends. The CDR3 DNA sequence: TGTGCCAGCAGCTCCCCGGGACACCGACCTCGTCAGGATACGCAGTATTTT. This gives the protein CASSSPGHRPRQDTQYF.

This clonotype was recorded at least ten times. The V call is TRBV30, the J call TRBJ2-3; 10 nucleotides align to TRBD2. V lost 4 bases and J lost 3; bases outside the gene matches: 1. The V gene's germline CDR1 is GTSNPN and CDR2 SVGIG (reference sequence). The length of the CDR3 is 13 residues. The CDR3: CAWKREGTDTQYF. CDR3 coding DNA: TGTGCCTGGAAGCGGGAGGGGACAGATACGCAGTATTTT.

This clonotype was observed at least ten times. The chain's CDR3 is CASSQETGTGANVLTF. The CDR3 nucleotides read TGCGCCAGCAGCCAAGAAACCGGGACTGGGGCCAACGTCCTGACTTTC. The chain joins TRBV4-3 to TRBJ2-6, with D perhaps matching TRBD2 (5 bases). CDR1 is LGHNA, CDR2 YSLEER, per germline. This CDR3 has 16 amino acids. V lost 0 bases, J lost 2 bases, and 8 bases lay in between.

At least ten counts were recorded for this clonotype. CDR3 DNA: TGTGCCAGCAGTGTAGCGGGGGGCGCTCGGACCCAGTACTTC. Its translation: CASSVAGGARTQYF. The V and J genes are TRBV28 and TRBJ2-5; 10 bases agree with TRBD2. With 5 bases clipped from V and 7 bases from J, the junction kept 7 bases outside the gene matches. Germline V lookup: CDR1 MDHEN, CDR2 SYDVKM. The CDR3 has 14 residues.

This clonotype was seen ten or more times. The chain joins TRBV7-2 to TRBJ2-3, with unresolved D. Per the germline V gene, CDR1 is SGHTA and CDR2 is FQGNSA. Trimming left V 1 base short and J 2 bases short, with 7 bases between. The CDR3 has 14 amino acids. In nucleotides, the CDR3 is TGTGCCAGCAGCTTAGATCGCCTCACAGATACGCAGTATTTT. Amino acid sequence: CASSLDRLTDTQYF.

A note on this clonotype: It may be a read error: a sequence one base away is much more abundant. Because it lacks the conserved phenylalanine or tryptophan at the end, this CDR3 is likely a read error. V and J are TRBV6-5 and TRBJ2-1; possibly TRBD2 for D (5 bases). Germline loops: CDR1 MNHEY, CDR2 SVGAGI. The V end lost 4 bases, the J end lost 9 bases, and 10 bases lay between the germline ends. This CDR3 region has 12 residues. CDR3: CASSFVGGEQFL. CDR3 sequence (DNA): TGTGCCAGCAGTTTTGTAGGAGGTGAGCAGTTCTTA.

This clonotype was observed at least ten times. V usage is TRBV7-2 and J usage is TRBJ1-4; D unresolved. The CDR3 consists of 15 residues. V was cut by 1 base and J by 2 bases, with 8 bases left in between. Germline V gene data show CDR1 as SGHTA and CDR2 as FQGNSA. The CDR3 protein is CASSLDSGTNEKLFF. The CDR3 DNA follows: TGTGCCAGCAGCTTAGACTCGGGGACTAATGAAAAACTGTTTTTT.

This clonotype is deemed medium-sized (0.01 to 0.1%). V usage is TRBV7-2 and J usage is TRBJ2-2, with 12 bases fitting TRBD2. With 3 bases clipped from V and 9 bases from J, the junction kept 5 bases outside the gene matches. CDR1 and CDR2 from the germline V gene are SGHTA and FQGNSA. The CDR3 has 15 residues. CDR3 nucleotides: TGTGCCAGCAGCTTGCAACTAGCGGGGGGCCGGGAGCTGTTTTTT. Its protein product is CASSLQLAGGRELFF.

Ten or more counts support this clonotype. CDR3: CASSDGKFNQPQHF. CDR3 in DNA: TGTGCCAGCAGTGACGGAAAATTCAATCAGCCCCAGCATTTT. V is TRBV6-1 and J is TRBJ1-5; D is unclear. There are 14 residues in the CDR3. Germline lookup yields CDR1 MNHNS and CDR2 SASEGT. The V end was cut by 3 bases, the J end by 3 bases, with 9 bases between.

This clonotype was seen many times. V is TRBV20-1 and J is TRBJ2-2; 9 bases map to TRBD1. In germline, CDR1 is DFQATT, CDR2 SNEGSKA (reference sequence). There are 14 residues in the CDR3. The CDR3 DNA sequence: TGCAGGGCAACAGGGGGCCCGAACACCGGGGAGCTGTTTTTT. Translating it yields CRATGGPNTGELFF.

This clonotype was counted at least ten times. This chain connects TRBV2 to TRBJ2-5; 10 bases are a match to TRBD2. The CDR3 loop spans 13 amino acids. Trimming took 5 bases from V and 6 from J; bases not matched to a gene: 3. The germline gives CDR1 SNHLY, CDR2 FYNNEI. CDR3 sequence (DNA): TGTGCCAGCAGTACTAGCGGGGTAAAGACCCAGTACTTC. Protein product: CASSTSGVKTQYF. The full variable domain, in which reference TRBV2 and TRBJ2-5 provide the parts outside the CDR3, is EPEVTQTPSHQVTQMGQEVILRCVPISNHLYFYWYRQILGQKVEFLVSFYNNEISEKSEIFDDQFSVERPDGSNFTLKIRSTKLEDSAMYFCASSTSGVKTQYFGPGTRLLVL.

There are many counts of this clonotype. The chain recombines TRBV7-9 with TRBJ1-2, with TRBD1 matching over 7 bases. The ends lost 4 bases at V and 6 bases at J; junction bases unmatched: 14. The V gene's germline CDR1 is SEHNR and CDR2 FQNEAQ (reference sequence). The CDR3 extends over 16 amino acids. Here the CDR3 DNA reads TGTGCCAGCAGCTCCACCGGCGGGACAGAAGAGGATGGCTACACCTTC. Amino acids: CASSSTGGTEEDGYTF. Supplemented by reference TRBV7-9 and TRBJ1-2, the full variable domain reads DTGVSQNPRHKITKRGQNVTFRCDPISEHNRLYWYRQTLGQGPEFLTYFQNEAQLEKSRLLSDRFSAERPKGSFSTLEIQRTEQGDSAMYLCASSSTGGTEEDGYTFGSGTRLTVV.

The table lists this clonotype with many counts. The chain links TRBV11-1 to TRBJ2-5, with a tentative D call TRBD1 (5 bases). The V gene's germline CDR1 is SGHAT and CDR2 FQDESV (reference sequence). The CDR3 length is 15 residues. V was clipped by 2 bases and J by 0 bases, with 10 bases between them. Here the CDR3 reads CASSLLQAHQETQYF. CDR3 DNA: TGTGCCAGCAGCTTACTACAGGCGCACCAAGAGACCCAGTACTTC.

This clonotype was detected many times. This chain uses TRBV30 with TRBJ1-6; TRBD1 aligns across 10 bases. Germline loops: CDR1 GTSNPN, CDR2 SVGIG (reference sequence). CDR3 size: 14 residues. The V segment lost 0 bases and the J segment 13 bases; nucleotides outside the gene matches: 6. CDR3 in amino acids: CAWSVGTGDWPLHF. The CDR3 DNA reads TGTGCCTGGAGTGTGGGGACAGGGGATTGGCCCCTCCACTTT.

This clonotype was observed at least ten times. V and J are TRBV27 and TRBJ1-1; D not resolved. The germline V and J ends were trimmed by 7 bases and 0 bases, with 9 bases remaining between them. Germline V gene data show CDR1 as MNHEY and CDR2 as SMNVEV (reference sequence). There are 13 residues in the CDR3. This CDR3 is CASTGQMNTEAFF. The CDR3 DNA reads TGTGCCAGCACTGGGCAGATGAACACTGAAGCTTTCTTT.

This clonotype was observed many times. The chain employs TRBV28 and TRBJ1-1, with unresolved D. The CDR3 loop spans 14 amino acids. Trimming pared 7 bases from V and 0 bases from J, leaving 12 bases between. Germline V gene sequence: CDR1 MDHEN, CDR2 SYDVKM. The DNA for the CDR3 is TGTGCCAGCAAGTGGGGTTTCTTGAACACTGAAGCTTTCTTT. Its translation is CASKWGFLNTEAFF.

In this sample, this clonotype turned up many times. The chain recombines TRBV28 with TRBJ2-5; possible D gene TRBD1, 5 bases. Germline V gene sequence: CDR1 MDHEN, CDR2 SYDVKM. This CDR3 contains 15 residues. V was clipped by 6 bases and J by 1 base, with 15 bases between them. The CDR3 DNA reads as TGTGCCAGCAGCCGGATTACAGGCGGCCAAGAGACCCAGTACTTC. Protein: CASSRITGGQETQYF.

The sample holds many counts of this clonotype. The V call is TRBV27, the J call TRBJ2-7, with a possible D match to TRBD2 (6 bases). There are 15 residues in the CDR3. Trimming cost V 2 bases and J 0 bases, with 11 bases left between them. CDR1 is MNHEY, CDR2 SMNVEV, per germline (reference sequence). The CDR3 DNA reads TGTGCCAGCAGTTTAACCGGGGGTGGCTCCTACGAGCAGTACTTC. Encoded protein: CASSLTGGGSYEQYF.

This clonotype was counted many times. The rearrangement uses TRBV12-5 and TRBJ1-2; the D gene is possibly TRBD1 (6 bases). This CDR3 contains 18 residues. Germline V gene sequence: CDR1 LGHNT, CDR2 FRNRAP. The V end was cut by 2 bases, the J end by 5 bases, with 24 bases between. In DNA, the CDR3 is TGTGCTAGTGGTTTGCCTCTCCCGTGGGACAAAGGGAGGTATGGCTACACCTTC. It is translated as CASGLPLPWDKGRYGYTF. The variable domain in full, completed from reference TRBV12-5 and TRBJ1-2, reads DARVTQTPRHKVTEMGQEVTMRCQPILGHNTVFWYRQTMMQGLELLAYFRNRAPLDDSGMPKDRFSAEMPDATLATLKIQPSEPRDSAVYFCASGLPLPWDKGRYGYTFGSGTRLTVV.

The table lists this clonotype with many counts. The CDR3 DNA reads as TGTGCCAGCAGAGCGAACACTGAAGCTTTCTTT. Its translation is CASRANTEAFF. The chain employs TRBV7-2 and TRBJ1-1; unclear D gene. Germline assignment: CDR1 SGHTA and CDR2 FQGNSA. V lost 6 bases and J 1 base, leaving 3 bases between the germline ends. The CDR3 has 11 residues.

In this sample, this clonotype turned up many times. The chain couples TRBV4-3 to TRBJ2-3; TRBD1 might be the D (5 bases). V shed 1 base and J shed 0 bases, with 11 bases lying between them. The germline CDR1 and CDR2 sequences are LGHNA and YSLEER. The CDR3 totals 16 residues. CDR3 loop: CASSQGGGSSTDTQYF. CDR3 sequence (DNA): TGCGCCAGCAGCCAAGGGGGCGGCTCTAGCACAGATACGCAGTATTTT.

This clonotype was detected many times. The gene calls are TRBV7-2 and TRBJ1-3; D is uncertain. There are 17 residues in the CDR3. The germline CDR1 and CDR2 sequences are SGHTA and FQGNSA. V was shortened by 0 bases and J by 0 bases, with 12 bases between the two germline ends. The CDR3 nucleotides are TGTGCCAGCAGCTTAGCAAGAGGGCATCTCTCTGGAAACACCATATATTTT. As protein: CASSLARGHLSGNTIYF.

This clonotype was counted many times. The V call is TRBV7-6, the J call TRBJ1-2; D gene unclear. The CDR3 totals 17 residues. The ends were cut back, 1 base at V and 7 bases at J, with 22 bases in the middle. Germline CDR1 is SGHVS and CDR2 is FNYEAQ. CDR3 in amino acids: CASSLGSPGSSAGGYTF. The CDR3 coding sequence is TGTGCCAGCAGCTTAGGTTCCCCGGGGTCATCGGCGGGTGGCTACACCTTC.